This T cell receptor beta chain is drawn from a study of blood T cell repertoires in COVID-19. Across the whole study: Material from acute and convalescent COVID-19 was sourced from the United States, Italy and Spain. T cells, B-cell-depleted T cells, or PBMCs provided the cDNA or gDNA that served as material.

Under the authors' procedure: Estimation of nucleated cell counts was performed using reference gene primer amplification. TCRdb's table, derived via immunoSEQ multiplex PCR, lists solely in-frame clones and lacks some. The V and J calls and the clone size are those of that table, but D and trimming were determined from the DNA. The repertoire consists of just over 15,000 clones, with around 87% occurring once and the leading ten covering around 50%. CDR3 size: 14 residues. V lost 2 bases to trimming and J lost 5 bases, with 9 bases between them. In germline, CDR1 is MNHEY, CDR2 SVGAGI. The TCR originated in a man in his fifties or sixties with acute or convalescent COVID-19. The V call is TRBV6-5, the J call TRBJ2-2, with a tentative D call TRBD1 (5 bases). The sequencing input was peripheral blood. CDR3 DNA: TGTGCCAGCAGTTACCGCCAGGGTACCGGGGAGCTGTTTTTT. Encoded protein: CASSYRQGTGELFF.